The 23 T cell receptor beta chains in this list originate from one sample, sequenced in a study of cytomegalovirus exposure and HLA in healthy donors. Primers: 60 Vbeta forward and 13 Jbeta reverse. Libraries were prepared by immunoSEQ multiplex PCR; TCRdb keeps only in-frame clonotypes and omits some of them. The sample yields approximately 170,000 clones, roughly 70% seen once. The sequenced sample consisted of PBMCs. Every receptor here comes from a girl between 10 and 17 years old in good health and CMV-seronegative.

This clone was observed once. The germline gene is not matched at one end of the junction; a read error may be the cause. The V gene is TRBV5-4, the J gene TRBJ1-2; 9 bases fit TRBD1. Germline-derived CDR1 and CDR2 are SGHNT and YYREEE (reference sequence). The CDR3 loop spans 13 amino acids. CDR3 residues: CASSQTTGGGYNF. The DNA of the CDR3 is TGTGCCAGCAGCCAGACGACAGGGGGTGGCTACAACTTC.

This chain uses TRBV7-3 with TRBJ2-6; D gene unclear. The germline CDR1 and CDR2 sequences are SGHTA and FQGTGA. The CDR3 sequence is 14 residues long. V lost 5 bases, J lost 3 bases, and 8 bases lay in between. This chain's CDR3 is CASSPMFGANVLTF. The CDR3 nucleotides are TGTGCCAGCAGCCCTATGTTTGGGGCCAACGTCCTGACTTTC.

The chain joins TRBV10-3 to TRBJ1-3; D is unresolved. Germline assignment: CDR1 ENHRY and CDR2 SYGVKD. V lost 3 bases to trimming and J lost 0 bases, with 9 bases between them. The CDR3 is 15 amino acids. The CDR3 DNA sequence: TGTGCCATCAGTGAAAGTAGAATCTCTGGAAACACCATATATTTT. The encoded protein is CAISESRISGNTIYF.

This chain joins TRBV12-5 and TRBJ2-7, with TRBD1 matching 7 bases. The germline gives CDR1 LGHNT, CDR2 FRNRAP. The CDR3 covers 12 residues. The junction had 5 bases not matched to a gene; V was cut back by 7 bases and J by 5 bases. The CDR3 region has the DNA TGTGCTAGTGCCCTCACAGGGGACGAGCAGTACTTC. It is translated as CASALTGDEQYF.

This clone occurred once. The chain carries TRBV6-1 and TRBJ2-5; D uncertain. The V end was cut by 4 bases, the J end by 2 bases, with 11 bases between. Per germline, CDR1 MNHNS and CDR2 SASEGT. The CDR3 loop spans 14 amino acids. The CDR3 DNA reads as TGTGCCAGCAGTGGAGACACGCTTCAAGAGACCCAGTACTTC. It encodes CASSGDTLQETQYF.

The chain has TRBV7-6 and TRBJ2-1; 10 bases align to TRBD2. This CDR3 comprises 17 residues. In germline, CDR1 is SGHVS, CDR2 FNYEAQ. The V segment lost 5 bases and the J segment 4 bases; nucleotides outside the gene matches: 11. CDR3 in amino acids: CASSPGASGGAYNEQFF. The CDR3 DNA sequence: TGTGCCAGCAGCCCGGGGGCGAGCGGGGGGGCTTACAATGAGCAGTTCTTC. The full variable domain, its missing parts supplied by reference TRBV7-6 and TRBJ2-1, is GAGVSQSPRYKVTKRGQDVALRCDPISGHVSLYWYRQALGQGPEFLTYFNYEAQQDKSGLPNDRFSAERPEGSISTLTIQRTEQRDSAMYRCASSPGASGGAYNEQFFGPGTRLTVL.

The chain recombines TRBV27 with TRBJ2-3; D not certain. The V end was cut by 5 bases, the J end by 5 bases, with 8 bases between. The CDR3 has 12 amino acids. Germline CDR1 and CDR2: MNHEY and SMNVEV (reference sequence). This CDR3 reads CASSRVGDTQYF. The CDR3 region has the DNA TGTGCCAGCAGTCGGGTGGGAGATACGCAGTATTTT.

The chain has TRBV5-1 and TRBJ2-7; 10 bases align to TRBD2. In germline, CDR1 is SGHRS, CDR2 YFSETQ. J lost 2 bases, V lost 4 bases, and 3 bases had no gene match. CDR3 size: 14 residues. CDR3 in amino acids: CASSLTSGTYEQYF. DNA of the CDR3: TGCGCCAGCAGCCTTACTAGCGGGACCTACGAGCAGTACTTC. The whole variable domain, remainder taken from reference TRBV5-1 and TRBJ2-7, is KAGVTQTPRYLIKTRGQQVTLSCSPISGHRSVSWYQQTPGQGLQFLFEYFSETQRNKGNFPGRFSGRQFSNSRSEMNVSTLELGDSALYLCASSLTSGTYEQYFGPGTRLTVT.

This chain links TRBV10-3 with TRBJ2-3, with 10 bases lining up with TRBD2. CDR3 length: 17 residues. With V trimmed by 4 bases and J by 0 bases, 7 bases remained unmatched. CDR1 and CDR2 from the germline V gene are ENHRY and SYGVKD. For the CDR3, the DNA is TGTGCCATCAGTGCTCTAGCGGGGGCCCTAAGCACAGATACGCAGTATTTT. This translates into CAISALAGALSTDTQYF.

This chain joins TRBV2 and TRBJ1-5, with D maybe TRBD1 (6 bases). From germline, CDR1 is SNHLY and CDR2 FYNNEI. Trimming took off 5 bases at V and 10 bases at J, with 27 bases between the two ends. This CDR3 contains 17 residues. The CDR3 DNA sequence: TGTGCCAGCAGTCACCACGTTAGCGGGGGCCGGGGTCAACCCCAGCATTTT. It yields the protein CASSHHVSGGRGQPQHF.

The CDR3 protein is CASSPTGTGFHEQYF. DNA for the CDR3: TGTGCCAGCAGCCCAACCGGGACAGGGTTCCACGAGCAGTACTTC. The rearrangement joins TRBV13 to TRBJ2-7; 9 bases line up with TRBD1. V shed 5 bases, J shed 5 bases, and the junction held 10 bases outside the gene matches. Germline loops: CDR1 PRHDT, CDR2 FYEKMQ (reference sequence). There are 15 residues in the CDR3.

The chain uses TRBV25-1 and TRBJ1-2; tentatively, D is TRBD1 (5 bases). Deletions cut 1 base from V and 6 bases from J, with 15 bases between. The CDR3 runs 15 residues. The germline gives CDR1 MGHDK, CDR2 SYGVNS. CDR3 sequence reads: CASSELQGLGDGYTF. The CDR3 DNA reads as TGTGCCAGCAGTGAATTGCAGGGTCTAGGGGATGGCTACACCTTC.

The chain recombines TRBV7-9 with TRBJ1-4; maybe TRBD1 (6 bases). CDR1 and CDR2 from the germline V gene are SEHNR and FQNEAQ (reference sequence). The CDR3 runs to 16 residues. The ends were cut back, 4 bases at V and 8 bases at J, with 20 bases in the middle. In nucleotides, the CDR3 is TGTGCCAGCAGCTCCAATTTCGGACAGCTGAGAGAAAAACTGTTTTTT. It yields the protein CASSSNFGQLREKLFF.

The rearrangement uses TRBV29-1 and TRBJ2-5; TRBD2 aligns across 8 bases. The closer fit of TRBJ2-7 to the DNA end suggests the J call may be wrong. The CDR3 loop spans 16 amino acids. Germline V gene lookup returns CDR1 SQVTM and CDR2 ANQGSEA. CDR3: CSVEGGPDSGTYEQYF. For the CDR3, the DNA is TGCAGCGTTGAAGGTGGGCCCGATAGCGGGACCTACGAGCAGTACTTC.

This sequence joins TRBV27 and TRBJ1-4, with 9 bases identical to TRBD1. With 5 bases clipped from V and 8 bases from J, the junction kept 9 bases outside the gene matches. Germline V CDR1 and CDR2: MNHEY, SMNVEV (reference sequence). The CDR3 runs 15 residues. CDR3 sequence: CASSSRDRVGEKLFF. The DNA of the CDR3 is TGTGCCAGCAGTAGCCGGGACAGGGTTGGGGAAAAACTGTTTTTT. Combining the CDR3 with reference TRBV27 and TRBJ1-4 gives the whole variable domain EAQVTQNPRYLITVTGKKLTVTCSQNMNHEYMSWYRQDPGLGLRQIYYSMNVEVTDKGDVPEGYKVSRKEKRNFPLILESPSPNQTSLYFCASSSRDRVGEKLFFGSGTQLSVL.

The chain recombines TRBV5-1 with TRBJ1-2; 7 bases are shared with TRBD1. This CDR3 region has 15 residues. The V and J ends lost 5 bases and 1 base, in that order; junction bases with no gene match: 8. Per germline, CDR1 SGHRS and CDR2 YFSETQ. DNA for the CDR3: TGCGCCAGCAGGCGGGACAGCCAGTTTAACTATGGCTACACCTTC. This sequence encodes CASRRDSQFNYGYTF. The whole variable domain, remainder taken from reference TRBV5-1 and TRBJ1-2, is KAGVTQTPRYLIKTRGQQVTLSCSPISGHRSVSWYQQTPGQGLQFLFEYFSETQRNKGNFPGRFSGRQFSNSRSEMNVSTLELGDSALYLCASRRDSQFNYGYTFGSGTRLTVV.

The chain carries TRBV2 and TRBJ2-3; 8 nucleotides agree with TRBD2. V shed 4 bases and J 3 bases; nucleotides not matched to a gene: 6. This CDR3 region has 15 residues. Germline assignment: CDR1 SNHLY and CDR2 FYNNEI. The CDR3: CASSVNSGATDTQYF. The CDR3 DNA reads TGTGCCAGCAGTGTGAATAGCGGGGCAACAGATACGCAGTATTTT. The whole variable domain, remainder taken from reference TRBV2 and TRBJ2-3, is EPEVTQTPSHQVTQMGQEVILRCVPISNHLYFYWYRQILGQKVEFLVSFYNNEISEKSEIFDDQFSVERPDGSNFTLKIRSTKLEDSAMYFCASSVNSGATDTQYFGPGTRLTVL.

The count of this clone is one. The chain combines TRBV27 with TRBJ1-6; no firm D call. V was pared by 6 bases and J by 8 bases, with 8 bases between. Per the germline V gene, CDR1 is MNHEY and CDR2 is SMNVEV (reference sequence). The CDR3 loop spans 12 amino acids. The CDR3 coding sequence is TGTGCCAGCAGGGCAGAGGATTCACCCCTCCACTTT. This sequence encodes CASRAEDSPLHF.

The chain couples TRBV7-7 to TRBJ2-1, with 9 bases aligning to TRBD1. This CDR3 contains 15 residues. V trimming: 5 bases; J trimming: 1 base; junction bases outside the gene matches: 3. Germline V gives CDR1 SSHAT, CDR2 FNYEAQ (reference sequence). CDR3 residues: CASSPGQGSYNEQFF. The CDR3 nucleotides read TGTGCCAGCAGCCCGGGACAGGGATCCTACAATGAGCAGTTCTTC.

V gene TRBV5-1 combines with J gene TRBJ1-4; maybe TRBD1 (6 bases). Germline loops: CDR1 SGHRS, CDR2 YFSETQ. The CDR3 sequence is 16 residues long. The germline V and J ends were trimmed by 3 bases and 7 bases, with 19 bases remaining between them. CDR3 sequence reads: CASSWDPTGQGEKLFF. CDR3 nucleotide sequence: TGCGCCAGCAGCTGGGACCCTACAGGGCAAGGTGAAAAACTGTTTTTT.

The rearrangement links TRBV6-6 to TRBJ2-7; perhaps TRBD1 as D (5 bases). The CDR3 consists of 13 residues. Germline lookup yields CDR1 MNHNY and CDR2 SVGAGI (reference sequence). V was shortened by 11 bases and J by 2 bases, with 16 bases between the two germline ends. CDR3 residues: CALGAGPPYEQYF. The CDR3 DNA reads as TGTGCCCTCGGAGCAGGGCCTCCCTACGAGCAGTACTTC.

The CDR3 here is CASTGQGAGYGYTF. The CDR3 nucleotides read TGTGCCAGCACAGGACAGGGGGCGGGCTATGGCTACACCTTC. The chain couples TRBV2 to TRBJ1-2, with 11 nucleotides matching TRBD1. The CDR3 has 14 residues. Germline CDR1 SNHLY, CDR2 FYNNEI. After removal of 7 bases from V and 4 bases from J, the junction contained 5 bases not matched to a gene. Supplemented by reference TRBV2 and TRBJ1-2, the full variable domain reads EPEVTQTPSHQVTQMGQEVILRCVPISNHLYFYWYRQILGQKVEFLVSFYNNEISEKSEIFDDQFSVERPDGSNFTLKIRSTKLEDSAMYFCASTGQGAGYGYTFGSGTRLTVV.

The count of this clone is one. The chain recombines TRBV9 with TRBJ1-5, with 7 bases aligning to TRBD1. The V gene's germline CDR1 is SGDLS and CDR2 YYNGEE. CDR3 length: 15 amino acids. Trimming at V came to 0 bases and at J to 7 bases, leaving 7 bases not matched to a gene. The CDR3: CASSVGTGLGQPQHF. As DNA, the CDR3 is TGTGCCAGCAGCGTAGGGACAGGTCTCGGGCAGCCCCAGCATTTT.